Presented here are 5 T cell receptor beta chains from one specimen sequenced in a study of blood T cell repertoires in COVID-19. The table came from immunoSEQ multiplex PCR; TCRdb's copy has only in-frame clones and leaves some out. Of 50,000 to 55,000 clones listed, 86% are singletons. The specimen was peripheral blood. The receptors come from an elderly man with acute or convalescent COVID-19.

The chain joins TRBV6-5 to TRBJ1-5; 7 bases line up with TRBD1. V was pared by 7 bases and J by 4 bases, with 7 bases of the junction left unmatched. CDR3 length: 14 residues. Germline lookup yields CDR1 MNHEY and CDR2 SVGAGI. The DNA for the CDR3 is TGTGCCAGCATCCTCCGGGACAGAAATCAGCCCCAGCATTTT. This encodes CASILRDRNQPQHF.

V is TRBV4-3 and J is TRBJ2-7, with D perhaps matching TRBD1 (6 bases). Trimming took off 4 bases at V and 0 bases at J, with 10 bases between the two ends. This CDR3 contains 14 residues. The germline gives CDR1 LGHNA, CDR2 YSLEER. The CDR3 sequence is CASSLGTYSYEQYF. CDR3 coding DNA: TGCGCCAGCAGCCTAGGGACATACTCCTACGAGCAGTACTTC.

The chain carries TRBV5-8 and TRBJ2-7, with 10 bases identical to TRBD1. The CDR3 is 15 amino acids. Looked up from germline, CDR1 is SGHTS and CDR2 is YDEGEE. The V segment lost 3 bases and the J segment 4 bases; nucleotides outside the gene matches: 7. The CDR3 DNA reads as TGTGCCAGCAGCTCAGGACAGGGGGACATGTACGAGCAGTACTTC. Its protein is CASSSGQGDMYEQYF.

J is TRBJ2-6 and V is TRBV10-2; 7 bases are a match to TRBD1. Germline V gives CDR1 WSHSY, CDR2 SAAADI. V shed 11 bases and J 0 bases; nucleotides not matched to a gene: 16. The CDR3 covers 18 residues. The DNA for the CDR3 is TGCGCCGGCGAGGGGGAACAGGGGTCGAGCTCTGGGGCCAACGTCCTGACTTTC. Protein product: CAGEGEQGSSSGANVLTF.

The chain recombines TRBV7-9 with TRBJ2-2; 7 bases match TRBD1. The junction had 2 bases not matched to a gene; V was cut back by 5 bases and J by 5 bases. Germline assignment: CDR1 SEHNR and CDR2 FQNEAQ (reference sequence). CDR3 length: 13 residues. The CDR3 DNA sequence: TGTGCCAGCAGCACGACAGGGACCGGGGAGCTGTTTTTT. This codes for CASSTTGTGELFF.